One sample yielded the 8 T cell receptor beta chains listed below, sequenced in a study of cytomegalovirus exposure and HLA in healthy donors. The PCR was carried out with 60 Vbeta primers and 13 Jbeta primers. Profiling relied on immunoSEQ multiplex PCR, and the TCRdb table lists in-frame clones only, not all of them. This sample yields more than 95,000 clones, of which 60% to 70% are seen a single time; over 8.5% belongs to the top ten. The sequenced material came from PBMCs. These receptors originate from a woman between 35 and 50 years old in good health and CMV-seropositive.

The CDR3 is CASSFGGSETQYF. The CDR3 region has the DNA TGTGCCAGCAGCTTTGGCGGGAGCGAGACCCAGTACTTC. The chain recombines TRBV7-9 with TRBJ2-5; 7 bases are a match to TRBD2. V was pared by 3 bases and J by 5 bases, with 3 bases of the junction left unmatched. Germline CDR1 SEHNR, CDR2 FQNEAQ (reference sequence). The CDR3 sequence is 13 residues long.

In this sample, this clone turned up once. The DNA of the CDR3 is TGTGCCAGCAGCTCATCCGGGACTGGAAACAATGAGCAGTTCTTC. This gives the protein CASSSSGTGNNEQFF. The chain has TRBV7-6 and TRBJ2-1, with D tentatively TRBD2 (6 bases). The CDR3 contains 15 residues. Germline loops: CDR1 SGHVS, CDR2 FNYEAQ. Trimming removed 4 bases at V and 5 bases at J, with 15 bases between. The entire variable domain, with the rest obtained from reference TRBV7-6 and TRBJ2-1, is as follows: GAGVSQSPRYKVTKRGQDVALRCDPISGHVSLYWYRQALGQGPEFLTYFNYEAQQDKSGLPNDRFSAERPEGSISTLTIQRTEQRDSAMYRCASSSSGTGNNEQFFGPGTRLTVL.

The V and J genes are TRBV13 and TRBJ2-3, with TRBD2 identical over 11 bases. The V gene's germline CDR1 is PRHDT and CDR2 FYEKMQ (reference sequence). The CDR3 covers 16 residues. V was clipped by 0 bases and J by 5 bases; unmatched bases: 4. The CDR3 nucleotides are TGTGCCAGCAGCTTAGGATCGGGGACTAGCGGAGATACGCAGTATTTT. It codes for CASSLGSGTSGDTQYF. The complete variable domain, with remaining parts taken from reference TRBV13 and TRBJ2-3, reads AAGVIQSPRHLIKEKRETATLKCYPIPRHDTVYWYQQGPGQDPQFLISFYEKMQSDKGSIPDRFSAQQFSDYHSELNMSSLELGDSALYFCASSLGSGTSGDTQYFGPGTRLTVL.

The V gene is TRBV4-2, the J gene TRBJ2-2; perhaps TRBD2 as D (5 bases). CDR3 size: 15 residues. V was cut by 7 bases and J by 0 bases, with 12 bases left in between. The germline gives CDR1 LGHNA, CDR2 YNFKEQ. CDR3 coding DNA: TGTGCCAGCATGGTGAGGGAATCGAACACCGGGGAGCTGTTTTTT. It is translated as CASMVRESNTGELFF.

This clone was counted a few times. The rearrangement joins TRBV7-8 to TRBJ1-6; 7 nucleotides agree with TRBD1. The germline V gene has CDR1 SGHVS and CDR2 FQNEAQ. The CDR3 loop spans 15 amino acids. The ends lost 5 bases at V and 6 bases at J; junction bases unmatched: 7. The CDR3 DNA is TGTGCCAGCAGCCCAGGAGGGGGCCGTAATTCACCCCTCCACTTT. Protein: CASSPGGGRNSPLHF. Based on the CDR3 plus reference TRBV7-8 and TRBJ1-6, the full variable domain is GAGVSQSPRYKVAKRGQDVALRCDPISGHVSLFWYQQALGQGPEFLTYFQNEAQLDKSGLPSDRFFAERPEGSVSTLKIQRTQQEDSAVYLCASSPGGGRNSPLHFGNGTRLTVT.

The chain uses TRBV6-4 and TRBJ2-3; 7 nucleotides align to TRBD2. Losses at the gene ends were 6 bases for V and 9 bases for J; bases not matched to a gene: 9. The CDR3 sequence is 13 residues long. The germline V gene has CDR1 MRHNA and CDR2 SNTAGT. CDR3 region: CASSARREGTQYF. CDR3 in DNA: TGTGCCAGCAGCGCCAGGAGGGAGGGGACGCAGTATTTT.

This chain uses TRBV13 with TRBJ1-1; D possibly corresponds to TRBD1 (5 bases). Germline CDR1 is PRHDT and CDR2 is FYEKMQ (reference sequence). This CDR3 is 13 amino acids long. V lost 8 bases to trimming and J lost 4 bases, with 14 bases between them. The chain's CDR3 is CASRDLVSTEAFF. The CDR3 DNA reads TGTGCCAGCCGGGACTTAGTTAGCACTGAAGCTTTCTTT.

This clone is a singleton in its sample. The chain carries TRBV7-9 and TRBJ2-3; TRBD2 agrees at 7 bases. The CDR3 covers 19 residues. Per the germline V gene, CDR1 is SEHNR and CDR2 is FQNEAQ (reference sequence). V lost 5 bases and J lost 4; bases outside the gene matches: 21. CDR3: CASSTDPRREWGPADTQYF. The CDR3 DNA follows: TGTGCCAGCAGCACAGACCCGCGGCGGGAGTGGGGTCCAGCAGATACGCAGTATTTT.